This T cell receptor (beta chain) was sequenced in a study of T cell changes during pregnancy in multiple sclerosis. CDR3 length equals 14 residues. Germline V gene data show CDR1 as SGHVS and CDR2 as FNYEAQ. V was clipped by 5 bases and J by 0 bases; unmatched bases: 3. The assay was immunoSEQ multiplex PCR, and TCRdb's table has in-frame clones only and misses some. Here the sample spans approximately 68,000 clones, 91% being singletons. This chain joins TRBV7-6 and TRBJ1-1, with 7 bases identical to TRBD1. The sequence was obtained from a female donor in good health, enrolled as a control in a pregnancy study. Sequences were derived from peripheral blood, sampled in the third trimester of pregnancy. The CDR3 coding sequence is TGTGCCAGCAGCCGACAGGGAATGAACACTGAAGCTTTCTTT. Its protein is CASSRQGMNTEAFF.